This T cell receptor (beta chain) came from a study of early T cells in non-severe SARS-CoV-2 infection. Whole-study context: RNA in bulk from unsorted whole blood was sequenced, and chains were unpaired.

The germline V gene encodes CDR1 ENHRY and CDR2 SYGVKD. This CDR3 contains 17 residues. V lost 3 bases and J lost 3, with 18 bases in between. Study-wide points: VDJdb-based matching was biased toward anti-spike CD8 responses and missed private and CD4 specificities.

Researchers attached unique molecular identifiers to individual cDNA molecules. TCRdb processed the 5' RACE reads anew with MiXCR; each CDR3 protein has one entry. The table includes some 57,000 distinct CDR3 sequences, over 9.5% detected once. Regarding this clonotype: Antigen: not known.

The J gene is TRBJ1-5, the V gene TRBV10-3; TRBD1 might be the D (6 bases). What was sequenced was whole blood. This TCR was recovered from an adult who was a healthcare worker with PCR-confirmed SARS-CoV-2 infection or an uninfected control (not recorded which). The CDR3 sequence is CAISDLLRTVLNQPQHF. The CDR3 DNA reads as TGTGCCATCAGTGACCTGCTAAGGACAGTACTCAATCAGCCCCAGCATTTT.